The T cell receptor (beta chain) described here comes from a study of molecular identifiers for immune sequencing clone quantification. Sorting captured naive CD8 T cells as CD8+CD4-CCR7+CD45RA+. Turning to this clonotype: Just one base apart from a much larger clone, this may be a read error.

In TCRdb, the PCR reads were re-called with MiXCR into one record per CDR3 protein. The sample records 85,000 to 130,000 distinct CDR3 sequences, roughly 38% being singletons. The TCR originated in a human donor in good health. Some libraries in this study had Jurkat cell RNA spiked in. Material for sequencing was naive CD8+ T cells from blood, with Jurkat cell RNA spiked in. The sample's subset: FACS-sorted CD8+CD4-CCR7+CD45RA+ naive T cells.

CDR3 nucleotide sequence: TGCGCCAGCAGCCAAGATACACCGCAGGGCTATGAAAAACTGTTTTTT. Protein sequence: CASSQDTPQGYEKLFF. The chain couples TRBV4-3 to TRBJ1-4; weak D call: TRBD1 (5 bases). Germline V lookup: CDR1 LGHNA, CDR2 YSLEER. V was clipped by 0 bases and J by 6 bases, with 14 bases between them. This CDR3 region has 16 residues.